The 5 T cell receptor beta chains listed next were all sequenced from one sample in a study of T cell responses to AZD1222 COVID-19 vaccine. Profiling relied on immunoSEQ multiplex PCR, and the TCRdb table lists in-frame clones only, not all of them. The table includes 180,000 or so clones, more than 75% detected once. Source: peripheral blood, taken 28 days after the second AZD1222 dose. Receptor source: an adult who received the AZD1222 COVID-19 vaccine.

Written as DNA, the CDR3 is TGCGCCAGCAGCTTCCAAGGATTGGCAGGCAATGAGCAGTTCTTC. This gives the protein CASSFQGLAGNEQFF. V is TRBV4-3 and J is TRBJ2-1; no clear D gene. V lost 5 bases to trimming and J lost 6 bases, with 17 bases between them. The germline CDR1 and CDR2 sequences are LGHNA and YSLEER. This CDR3 contains 15 residues.

The V and J genes are TRBV5-1 and TRBJ1-1; no clear D gene. Trimming shortened V by 1 base and J by 2 bases, and 9 bases separated the two germline ends. Germline CDR1 SGHRS, CDR2 YFSETQ. There are 14 residues in the CDR3. CDR3 amino acids: CASSLIEANTEAFF. The CDR3 nucleotides are TGCGCCAGCAGCTTGATCGAGGCTAACACTGAAGCTTTCTTT. Combining the CDR3 with reference TRBV5-1 and TRBJ1-1 gives the whole variable domain KAGVTQTPRYLIKTRGQQVTLSCSPISGHRSVSWYQQTPGQGLQFLFEYFSETQRNKGNFPGRFSGRQFSNSRSEMNVSTLELGDSALYLCASSLIEANTEAFFGQGTRLTVV.

The chain uses TRBV7-9 and TRBJ1-4; TRBD1 agrees at 8 bases. The germline V gene encodes CDR1 SEHNR and CDR2 FQNEAQ (reference sequence). V shed 5 bases, J shed 7 bases, and the junction held 6 bases outside the gene matches. The CDR3 runs 14 residues. The CDR3, as DNA: TGTGCCAGCAGCCCGCAGGGGGCGAGTGAAAAACTGTTTTTT. Translation: CASSPQGASEKLFF.

The rearrangement joins TRBV27 to TRBJ2-3; possibly TRBD1 for D (6 bases). The V end lost 6 bases, the J end lost 3 bases, and 16 bases lay between the germline ends. Germline V CDR1 and CDR2: MNHEY, SMNVEV (reference sequence). This CDR3 comprises 15 residues. The CDR3 sequence is CASRGTRGSTDTQYF. CDR3 nucleotides: TGTGCCAGCAGGGGGACACGCGGCTCGACAGATACGCAGTATTTT.

The chain is built from TRBV6-6 and TRBJ2-1; tentatively, D is TRBD1 or TRBD2 (5 bases each). Germline values: CDR1 MNHNY, CDR2 SVGAGI (reference sequence). The CDR3 spans 16 residues. V lost 2 bases and J lost 10, with 21 bases in between. This CDR3 reads CASSYTSGPLPMEQFF. In DNA, the CDR3 is TGTGCCAGCAGTTACACGTCGGGACCACTACCAATGGAGCAGTTCTTC.